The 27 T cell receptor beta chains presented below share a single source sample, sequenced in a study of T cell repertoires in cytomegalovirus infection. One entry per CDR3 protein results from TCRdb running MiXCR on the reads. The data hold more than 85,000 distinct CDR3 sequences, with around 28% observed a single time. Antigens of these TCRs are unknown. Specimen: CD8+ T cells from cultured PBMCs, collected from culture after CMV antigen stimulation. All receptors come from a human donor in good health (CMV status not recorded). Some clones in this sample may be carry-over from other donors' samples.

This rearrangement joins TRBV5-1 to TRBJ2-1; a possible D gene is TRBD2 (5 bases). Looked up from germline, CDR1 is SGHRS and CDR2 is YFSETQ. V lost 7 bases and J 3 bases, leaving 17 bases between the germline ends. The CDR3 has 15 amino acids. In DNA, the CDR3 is TGCGCCAGCCGAGAGCGGTACCGTCTCTACAATGAGCAGTTCTTC. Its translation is CASRERYRLYNEQFF.

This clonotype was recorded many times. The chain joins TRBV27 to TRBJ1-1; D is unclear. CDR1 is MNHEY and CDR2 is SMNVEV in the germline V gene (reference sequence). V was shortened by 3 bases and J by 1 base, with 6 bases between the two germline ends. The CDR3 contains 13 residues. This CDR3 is CASSFTGNTEAFF. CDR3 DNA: TGTGCCAGCAGTTTCACTGGGAACACTGAAGCTTTCTTT.

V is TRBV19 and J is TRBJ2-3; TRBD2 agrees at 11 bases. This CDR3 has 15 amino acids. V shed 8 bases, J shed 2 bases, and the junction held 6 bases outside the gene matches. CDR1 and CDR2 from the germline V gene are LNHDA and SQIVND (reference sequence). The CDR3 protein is CASHGLAGHTDTQYF. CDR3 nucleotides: TGTGCCAGTCATGGACTAGCGGGCCACACAGATACGCAGTATTTT.

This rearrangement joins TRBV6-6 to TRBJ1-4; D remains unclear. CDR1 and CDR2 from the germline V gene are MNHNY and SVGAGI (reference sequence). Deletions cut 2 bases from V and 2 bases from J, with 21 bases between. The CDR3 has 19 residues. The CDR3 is CASSYVGRPNGLTNEKLFF. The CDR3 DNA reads TGTGCCAGCAGTTACGTCGGGAGACCCAACGGGTTGACTAATGAAAAACTGTTTTTT.

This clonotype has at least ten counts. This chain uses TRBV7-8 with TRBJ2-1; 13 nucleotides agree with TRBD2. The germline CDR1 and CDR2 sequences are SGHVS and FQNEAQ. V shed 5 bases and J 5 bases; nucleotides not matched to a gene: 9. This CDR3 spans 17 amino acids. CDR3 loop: CASSLTSGGARDNEQFF. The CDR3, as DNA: TGTGCCAGCAGCCTTACTAGCGGGGGGGCCAGGGACAATGAGCAGTTCTTC. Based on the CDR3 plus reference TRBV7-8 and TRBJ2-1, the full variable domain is GAGVSQSPRYKVAKRGQDVALRCDPISGHVSLFWYQQALGQGPEFLTYFQNEAQLDKSGLPSDRFFAERPEGSVSTLKIQRTQQEDSAVYLCASSLTSGGARDNEQFFGPGTRLTVL.

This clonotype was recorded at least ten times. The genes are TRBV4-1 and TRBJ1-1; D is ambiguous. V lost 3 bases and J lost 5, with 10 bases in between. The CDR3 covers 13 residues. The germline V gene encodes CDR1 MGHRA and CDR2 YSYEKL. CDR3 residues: CASSQELWTEAFF. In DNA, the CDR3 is TGCGCCAGCAGCCAGGAGTTGTGGACTGAAGCTTTCTTT.

The CDR3 nucleotides read TGTGCCAGCAGCCGAGTCGGCTGGGGACATAACTCTGGAAACACCATATATTTT. Residues: CASSRVGWGHNSGNTIYF. The V gene is TRBV7-4, the J gene TRBJ1-3, with D maybe TRBD1 (6 bases). Trimming took 5 bases from V and 0 from J, leaving 20 bases between them. Germline CDR1 reads SGHVT; CDR2 reads SQSDAQ. CDR3 length equals 18 residues.

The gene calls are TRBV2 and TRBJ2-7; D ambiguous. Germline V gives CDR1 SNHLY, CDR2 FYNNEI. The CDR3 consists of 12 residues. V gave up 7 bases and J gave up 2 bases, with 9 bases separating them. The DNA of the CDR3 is TGTGCCAGCACCGACGGAGCCTACGAGCAGTACTTC. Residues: CASTDGAYEQYF.

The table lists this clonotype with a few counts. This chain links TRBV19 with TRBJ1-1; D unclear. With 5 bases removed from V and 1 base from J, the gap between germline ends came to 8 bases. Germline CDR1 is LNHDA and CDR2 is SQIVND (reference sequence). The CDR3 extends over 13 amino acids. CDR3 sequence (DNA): TGTGCCAGTAGTGACCGAGCGAACACTGAAGCTTTCTTT. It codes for CASSDRANTEAFF.

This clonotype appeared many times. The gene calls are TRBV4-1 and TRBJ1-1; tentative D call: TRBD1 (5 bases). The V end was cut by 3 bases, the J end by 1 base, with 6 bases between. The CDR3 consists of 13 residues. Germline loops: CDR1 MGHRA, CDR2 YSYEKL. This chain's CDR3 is CASSQGPNTEAFF. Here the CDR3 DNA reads TGCGCCAGCAGCCAGGGGCCGAACACTGAAGCTTTCTTT.

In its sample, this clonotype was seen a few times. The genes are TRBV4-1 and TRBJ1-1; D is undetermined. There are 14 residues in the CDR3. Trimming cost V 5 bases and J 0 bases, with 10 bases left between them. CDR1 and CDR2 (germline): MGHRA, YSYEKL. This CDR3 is CASSDAGMNTEAFF. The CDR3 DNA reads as TGCGCCAGCAGCGACGCGGGAATGAACACTGAAGCTTTCTTT.

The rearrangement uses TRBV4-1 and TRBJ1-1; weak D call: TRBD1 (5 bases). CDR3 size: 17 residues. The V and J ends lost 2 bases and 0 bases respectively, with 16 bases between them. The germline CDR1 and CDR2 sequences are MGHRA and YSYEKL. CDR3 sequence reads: CASSQTLTGALNTEAFF. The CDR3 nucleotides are TGCGCCAGCAGCCAAACCCTTACAGGAGCCCTGAACACTGAAGCTTTCTTT.

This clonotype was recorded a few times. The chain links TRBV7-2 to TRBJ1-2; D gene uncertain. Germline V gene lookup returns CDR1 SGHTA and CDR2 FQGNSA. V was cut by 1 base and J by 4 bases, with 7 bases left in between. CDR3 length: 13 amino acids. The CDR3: CASSLGAPYGYTF. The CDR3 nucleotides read TGTGCCAGCAGCTTAGGAGCACCCTATGGCTACACCTTC.

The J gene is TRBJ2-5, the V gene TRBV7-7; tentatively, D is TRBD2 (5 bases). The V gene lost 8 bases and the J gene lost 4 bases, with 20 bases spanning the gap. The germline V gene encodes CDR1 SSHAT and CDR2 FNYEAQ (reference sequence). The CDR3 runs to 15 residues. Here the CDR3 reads CASSPGRGVVETQYF. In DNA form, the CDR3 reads TGTGCCAGCTCCCCCGGTCGGGGTGTGGTAGAGACCCAGTACTTC.

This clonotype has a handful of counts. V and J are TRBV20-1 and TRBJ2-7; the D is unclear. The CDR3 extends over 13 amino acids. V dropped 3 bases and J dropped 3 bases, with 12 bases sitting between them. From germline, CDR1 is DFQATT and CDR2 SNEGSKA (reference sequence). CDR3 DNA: TGCAGTGCTAGTTCCGGGTTTGGCTACGAGCAGTACTTC. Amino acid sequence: CSASSGFGYEQYF.

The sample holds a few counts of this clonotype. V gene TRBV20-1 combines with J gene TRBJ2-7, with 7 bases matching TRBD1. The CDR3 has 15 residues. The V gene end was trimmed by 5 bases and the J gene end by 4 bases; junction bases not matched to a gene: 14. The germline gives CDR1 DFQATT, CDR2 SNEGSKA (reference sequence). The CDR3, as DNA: TGCAGTGCTCCACACCCGGGACAGAAGTTTTACGAGCAGTACTTC. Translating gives CSAPHPGQKFYEQYF.

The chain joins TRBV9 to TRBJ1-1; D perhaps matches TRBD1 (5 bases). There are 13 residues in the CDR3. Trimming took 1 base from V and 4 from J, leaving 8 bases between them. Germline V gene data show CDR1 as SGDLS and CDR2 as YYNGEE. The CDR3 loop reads CASSVRDFTEAFF. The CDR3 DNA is TGTGCCAGCAGCGTAAGGGACTTCACTGAAGCTTTCTTT.

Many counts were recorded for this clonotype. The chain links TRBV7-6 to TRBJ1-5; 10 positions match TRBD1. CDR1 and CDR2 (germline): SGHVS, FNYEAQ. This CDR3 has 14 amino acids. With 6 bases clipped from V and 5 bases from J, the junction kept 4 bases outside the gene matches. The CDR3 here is CASSPGTGDQPQHF. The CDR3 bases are TGTGCCAGCAGTCCCGGGACAGGGGATCAGCCCCAGCATTTT. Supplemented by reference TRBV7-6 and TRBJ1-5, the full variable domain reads GAGVSQSPRYKVTKRGQDVALRCDPISGHVSLYWYRQALGQGPEFLTYFNYEAQQDKSGLPNDRFSAERPEGSISTLTIQRTEQRDSAMYRCASSPGTGDQPQHFGDGTRLSIL.

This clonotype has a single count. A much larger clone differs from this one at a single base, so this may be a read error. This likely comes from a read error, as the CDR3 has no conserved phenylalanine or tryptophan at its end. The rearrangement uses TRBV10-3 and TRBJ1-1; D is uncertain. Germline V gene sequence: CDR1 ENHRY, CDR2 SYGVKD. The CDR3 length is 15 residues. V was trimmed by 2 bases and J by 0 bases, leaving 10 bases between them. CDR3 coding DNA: TGTGCCATCAGTGAGCTATCCGGGATGAACACTGAAGCTTTCTTA. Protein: CAISELSGMNTEAFL.

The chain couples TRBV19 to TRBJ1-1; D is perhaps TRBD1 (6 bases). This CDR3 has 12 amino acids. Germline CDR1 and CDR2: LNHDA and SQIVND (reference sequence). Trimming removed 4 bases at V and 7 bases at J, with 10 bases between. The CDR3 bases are TGTGCCAGTAGTACCGGGGGCAGTGAAGCTTTCTTT. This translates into CASSTGGSEAFF. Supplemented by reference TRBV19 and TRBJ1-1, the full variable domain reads DGGITQSPKYLFRKEGQNVTLSCEQNLNHDAMYWYRQDPGQGLRLIYYSQIVNDFQKGDIAEGYSVSREKKESFPLTVTSAQKNPTAFYLCASSTGGSEAFFGQGTRLTVV.

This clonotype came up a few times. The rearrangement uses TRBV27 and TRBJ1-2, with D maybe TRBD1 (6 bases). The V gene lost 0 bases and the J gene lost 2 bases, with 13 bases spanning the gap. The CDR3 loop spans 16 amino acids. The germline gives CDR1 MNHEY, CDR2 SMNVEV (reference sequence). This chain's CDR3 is CASSLSRQGQNYGYTF. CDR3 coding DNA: TGTGCCAGCAGTTTATCGCGGCAGGGGCAAAACTATGGCTACACCTTC.

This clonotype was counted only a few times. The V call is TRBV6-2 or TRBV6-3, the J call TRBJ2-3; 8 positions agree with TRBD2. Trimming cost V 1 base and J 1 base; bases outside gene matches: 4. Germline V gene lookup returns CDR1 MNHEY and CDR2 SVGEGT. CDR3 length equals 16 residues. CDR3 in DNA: TGTGCCAGCAGTTACTACGGGGGGGCTGGCACAGATACGCAGTATTTT. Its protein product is CASSYYGGAGTDTQYF.

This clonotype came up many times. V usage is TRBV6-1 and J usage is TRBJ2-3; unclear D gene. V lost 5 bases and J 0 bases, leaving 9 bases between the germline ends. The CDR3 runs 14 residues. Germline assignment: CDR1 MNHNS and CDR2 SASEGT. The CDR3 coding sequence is TGTGCCAGCAGTCCTTGGGCTAGCACAGATACGCAGTATTTT. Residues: CASSPWASTDTQYF.

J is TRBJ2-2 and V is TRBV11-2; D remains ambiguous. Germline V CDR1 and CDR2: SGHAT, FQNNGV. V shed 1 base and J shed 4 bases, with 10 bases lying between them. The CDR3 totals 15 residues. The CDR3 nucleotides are TGTGCCAGCAGCTTAGTTGGGGTGACCACCGGGGAGCTGTTTTTT. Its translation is CASSLVGVTTGELFF.

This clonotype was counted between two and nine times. CDR3: CASTNLGTSGLRDEQYF. CDR3 DNA sequence: TGTGCCAGCACCAATCTCGGAACTAGCGGCCTCCGGGACGAGCAGTACTTC. The chain joins TRBV28 to TRBJ2-7; the match to TRBD2 covers 8 bases. The CDR3 loop spans 17 amino acids. CDR1 and CDR2 from the germline V gene are MDHEN and SYDVKM. V was clipped by 7 bases and J by 5 bases; unmatched bases: 19. Combining the CDR3 with reference TRBV28 and TRBJ2-7 gives the whole variable domain DVKVTQSSRYLVKRTGEKVFLECVQDMDHENMFWYRQDPGLGLRLIYFSYDVKMKEKGDIPEGYSVSREKKERFSLILESASTNQTSMYLCASTNLGTSGLRDEQYFGPGTRLTVT.

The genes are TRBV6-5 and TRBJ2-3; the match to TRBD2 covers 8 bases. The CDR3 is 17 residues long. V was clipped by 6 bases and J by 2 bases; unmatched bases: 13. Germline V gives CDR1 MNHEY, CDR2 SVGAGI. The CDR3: CASSPRGAGGNTDTQYF. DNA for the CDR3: TGTGCCAGCAGCCCTAGGGGGGCGGGGGGCAACACAGATACGCAGTATTTT.

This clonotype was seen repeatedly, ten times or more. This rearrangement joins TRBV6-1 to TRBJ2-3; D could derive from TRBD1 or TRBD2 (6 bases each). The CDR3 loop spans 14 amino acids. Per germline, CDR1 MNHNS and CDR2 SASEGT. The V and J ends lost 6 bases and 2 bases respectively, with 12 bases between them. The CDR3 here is CASRRGADTDTQYF. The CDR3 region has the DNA TGTGCCAGCAGGAGGGGGGCGGACACAGATACGCAGTATTTT.